The clone carrying this T cell receptor beta chain showed up just a few times. Its antigen remains unknown. The data stem from a study of blood T cells in healthy people across ages. Study as a whole: Capture via template switching afforded approximately one barcoded beta molecule per two T cells. General observations from the study: Compared with aged donors, long-lived donors showed fewer expanded clones, suggesting selection.

Primers used in a second PCR of roughly 6 to 12 cycles were a sample-barcoded 5' primer and a J-beta primer mix. Each CDR3 protein gets one entry after TCRdb re-called the 5' RACE reads with MiXCR. The sample contains 710,000 or so distinct CDR3 sequences, approximately 31% of which appear only once. Per-sample yields of isolated PBMCs were at least 6 million. Total RNA extracted from each sample amounted to at least 6 micrograms. The origin of this receptor is a woman of 80 years or more in good health. The sequenced sample consisted of blood.

The CDR3, as DNA: TGTGCCATCAGCGAGAAGGGACAGGGGGTTCCCCTCCACTTT. This sequence encodes CAISEKGQGVPLHF. The chain combines TRBV10-3 with TRBJ1-6, with TRBD1 matching over 11 bases. CDR3 length equals 14 residues. Looked up from germline, CDR1 is ENHRY and CDR2 is SYGVKD. V lost 6 bases and J lost 13; bases outside the gene matches: 8.